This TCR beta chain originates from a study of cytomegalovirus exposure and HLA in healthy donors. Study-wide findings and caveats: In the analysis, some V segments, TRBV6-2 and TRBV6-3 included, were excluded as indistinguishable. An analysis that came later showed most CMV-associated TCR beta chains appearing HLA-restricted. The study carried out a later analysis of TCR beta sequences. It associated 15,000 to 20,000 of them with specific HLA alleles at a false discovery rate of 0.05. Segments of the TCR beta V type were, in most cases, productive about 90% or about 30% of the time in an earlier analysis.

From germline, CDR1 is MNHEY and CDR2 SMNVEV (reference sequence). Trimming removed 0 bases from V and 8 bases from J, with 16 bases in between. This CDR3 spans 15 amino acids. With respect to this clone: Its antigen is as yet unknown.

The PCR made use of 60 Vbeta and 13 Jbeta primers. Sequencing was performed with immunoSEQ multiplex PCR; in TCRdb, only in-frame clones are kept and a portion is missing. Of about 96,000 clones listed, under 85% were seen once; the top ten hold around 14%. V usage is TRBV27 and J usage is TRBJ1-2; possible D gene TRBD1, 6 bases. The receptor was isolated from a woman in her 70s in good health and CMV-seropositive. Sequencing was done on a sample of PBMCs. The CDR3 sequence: CASSLSRGALGGYTF. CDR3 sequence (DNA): TGTGCCAGCAGTTTATCGCGGGGGGCCTTGGGCGGCTACACCTTC.